These T cell receptor beta chains were read from a single sample in a study of T cell responses to AZD1222 COVID-19 vaccine. Libraries were prepared by immunoSEQ multiplex PCR; TCRdb keeps only in-frame clonotypes and omits some of them. Of some 110,000 clones in the sample, approximately 86% were seen once. The source material was peripheral blood, sampled 28 days after the second AZD1222 dose. The receptors derive from an adult who received the AZD1222 COVID-19 vaccine. CDR3s include the opening cysteine and the closing phenylalanine or tryptophan. D genes are given only for firm matches. A clone size is listed for some rows: how often the clone was seen (once, few, many), or a class if it is expanded.

J,size,D,length,V,DNA,CDR3
TRBJ2-7,.,.,15,TRBV9,TGTGCCAGCAGCGCGGCAGAAAACCCAGCCTACGAGCAGTACTTC,CASSAAENPAYEQYF
TRBJ2-1,.,TRBD2,16,TRBV3-1/TRBV3-2,TGTGCCAGCAGCCATAGAGGACTAGCGGGAGGGGATGAGCAGTTCTTC,CASSHRGLAGGDEQFF
TRBJ1-3,.,.,13,TRBV10-3,TGTGCCATCAGTGAGGGTTTGGGAAACACCATATATTTT,CAISEGLGNTIYF
TRBJ2-5,.,.,16,TRBV21-1,TGTGCCAGCAGCAAAGGATTCTTAAGTATTAAAGAGACCCAGTACTTC,CASSKGFLSIKETQYF
TRBJ1-6,.,.,16,TRBV7-9,TGTGCCAGCAGCTTAGCGCGGGAGACGGCTAATTCACCCCTCCACTTT,CASSLARETANSPLHF
TRBJ2-1,.,.,12,TRBV27,TGTGCCAGCAGTTTCATAGGCAATGAGCAGTTCTTC,CASSFIGNEQFF
TRBJ1-1,.,.,13,TRBV12-3/TRBV12-4,TGTGCCAGCACTCGGGGGGGGAACACTGAAGCTTTCTTT,CASTRGGNTEAFF
TRBJ2-7,.,.,14,TRBV7-6,TGTGCCAGCAGCTTAGCAGCCCCCATGGGACAGCAGTACTTC,CASSLAAPMGQQYF
TRBJ2-7,.,.,15,TRBV7-2,TGTGCCAGCAGCTTTGGAGGGGGCCGATCCTACGAGCAGTACTTC,CASSFGGGRSYEQYF
TRBJ1-2,.,TRBD1,17,TRBV27,TGTGCCAGCAGTCCCCTCCCGGGACAGGGCCTTAACTATGGCTACACCTTC,CASSPLPGQGLNYGYTF
TRBJ1-5,.,TRBD1,16,TRBV7-6,TGTGCCAGCAGCTTAGGACAGGGGGGAAACAATCAGCCCCAGCATTTT,CASSLGQGGNNQPQHF
TRBJ1-1,.,.,15,TRBV10-2,TGCGCCAGCAGTGAAGACGGCAGGGGTTACACTGAAGCTTTCTTT,CASSEDGRGYTEAFF
TRBJ1-6,.,.,14,TRBV6-5,TGTGCCAGCAGTTATGGACAAGATAATTCACCCCTCCACTTT,CASSYGQDNSPLHF
TRBJ1-2,once,TRBD1,16,TRBV5-6,TGTGCCAGCAGCACTATATACAGGGGCCGAAACTATGGCTACACCTTC,CASSTIYRGRNYGYTF
TRBJ1-2,.,.,13,TRBV6-5,TGTGCCAGCAGTTACCAACAGGGTGCCGGCTACACCTTC,CASSYQQGAGYTF
TRBJ2-7,.,TRBD1,18,TRBV5-8,TGTGCCAGCAGCTTGGTGTTGTCGGGACAGGCGAATTCCTACGAGCAGTACTTC,CASSLVLSGQANSYEQYF
TRBJ2-7,.,.,11,TRBV6-1,TGTGCCAGCAGTCTAGCAGGGAGGCAGTACTTC,CASSLAGRQYF
TRBJ2-1,.,TRBD2,16,TRBV19,TGTGCCAGTAGTATGTCTAGCGGGGCCCCCTACAATGAGCAGTTCTTC,CASSMSSGAPYNEQFF
TRBJ1-1,.,TRBD1,12,TRBV3-1/TRBV3-2,TGTGCCAGCAGGGCTAACAGGGGGCAAGCTTTCTTT,CASRANRGQAFF
TRBJ2-1,.,TRBD2,14,TRBV11-2,TGTGCCAGCAGCTTCTCTAGCGGGAGCTATGAGCAGTTCTTC,CASSFSSGSYEQFF
TRBJ2-1,.,.,13,TRBV11-1,TGTGCCAGCAGCCCCCTCGGATCGAATGAGCAGTTCTTC,CASSPLGSNEQFF
TRBJ1-3,.,.,15,TRBV4-1,TGCGCCAGCAGCCAAGAGGGAGGGTCTGGAAACACCATATATTTT,CASSQEGGSGNTIYF
TRBJ2-6,.,.,18,TRBV4-2,TGTGCCAGCAGCCAAGATTCCGGCAGGAGCTCTGGGGCCAACGTCCTGACTTTC,CASSQDSGRSSGANVLTF
TRBJ2-1,.,TRBD2,13,TRBV20-1,TGCAGTGCTAGTACGGGAGGACACAATGAGCAGTTCTTC,CSASTGGHNEQFF
TRBJ1-1,.,.,13,TRBV9,TGTGCCAGCAGCGTAGCGGAGGGCACTGAAGCTTTCTTT,CASSVAEGTEAFF
TRBJ1-1,.,.,19,TRBV24-1,TGTGCCACCAGTGATTTGAGCCCCTTGGAACAGGGCGCAGAAACTGAAGCTTTCTTT,CATSDLSPLEQGAETEAFF
TRBJ1-1,.,TRBD1,13,TRBV4-1,TGCGCCAGCAGCCAGAACAGGGGGCTGGATGCTTTCTTT,CASSQNRGLDAFF
TRBJ2-2,.,TRBD2,15,TRBV7-9,TGTGCCAGCAGCTCGGGACTAGTGAACACCGGGGAGCTGTTTTTT,CASSSGLVNTGELFF
TRBJ1-2,once,TRBD1,14,TRBV19,TGTGCCAGCCGTACAGGGGCTGTCGGCTATGGCTACACCTTC,CASRTGAVGYGYTF
TRBJ2-5,.,.,14,TRBV18,TGTGCCAGCTCACCGTGGGACTCGACAGAGACCCAGTACTTC,CASSPWDSTETQYF
TRBJ2-3,.,.,13,TRBV6-6,TGTGCCAGCAGTACACAGGGTTCAGATACGCAGTATTTT,CASSTQGSDTQYF
TRBJ2-5,.,.,14,TRBV7-9,TGTGCCAGCAGCGGAGGAGGTCAGCAAGAGACCCAGTACTTC,CASSGGGQQETQYF
TRBJ2-3,.,.,15,TRBV7-9,TGTGCCAGCAGCCTCGGACCCCAGGGCACAGATACGCAGTATTTT,CASSLGPQGTDTQYF
TRBJ2-5,.,.,14,TRBV5-1,TGCGCCAGCAGCTTGGCCCGCAGGGGTGAGACCCAGTACTTC,CASSLARRGETQYF
TRBJ2-7,.,TRBD2,14,TRBV28,TGTGCCAGCATCAGCAGCGGGAGACTCTACGAGCAGTACTTC,CASISSGRLYEQYF
TRBJ1-1,.,.,14,TRBV6-4,TGTGCCAGCAGTGACGGTAATAAGGGTACTGAAGCTTTCTTT,CASSDGNKGTEAFF
TRBJ2-5,.,.,13,TRBV18,TGTGCCAGCTCACCTTTCGAGAAAGAGACCCAGTACTTC,CASSPFEKETQYF
TRBJ1-1,.,.,14,TRBV7-9,TGTGCCAGCAGCTTAGAAACGGGAAACACTGAAGCTTTCTTT,CASSLETGNTEAFF
TRBJ1-2,once,TRBD1,12,TRBV12-3/TRBV12-4,TGTGCCAGCAGTTTGGGACAGTATGGCTACACCTTC,CASSLGQYGYTF
TRBJ1-2,.,TRBD1,13,TRBV4-3,TGCGCCAGCAGCCAAGGGGACAGTGCAGGCTACACCTTC,CASSQGDSAGYTF
TRBJ2-7,.,.,14,TRBV4-1,TGCGCCAGCAGCCAAGGTGACGGGTCCTACGAGCAGTACTTC,CASSQGDGSYEQYF
TRBJ1-1,once,.,13,TRBV12-3/TRBV12-4,TGTGCCAGCAACTTGGGGTTGAACACTGAAGCTTTCTTT,CASNLGLNTEAFF
TRBJ2-2,.,.,14,TRBV7-2,TGTGCCAGCAGCTCGGACGCGAACACCGGGGAGCTGTTTTTT,CASSSDANTGELFF
TRBJ1-5,.,.,11,TRBV6-2/TRBV6-3,TGTGCCAGCAGTTACCCTCAACCCCAGCATTTT,CASSYPQPQHF
TRBJ2-3,medium-sized,TRBD2,17,TRBV9,TGTGCCAGCAGCCCCCGGACTAGCGGGATTAGCACAGATACGCAGTATTTT,CASSPRTSGISTDTQYF
TRBJ1-5,.,.,15,TRBV27,TGTGCCAGCATGCGGGGAAGGCGCAACAATCAGCCCCAGCATTTT,CASMRGRRNNQPQHF
TRBJ1-2,.,.,17,TRBV6-1,TGTGCCAGCAGTGAAGTACTGTTGCAGGGCCGACTTTATGGCTACACCTTC,CASSEVLLQGRLYGYTF
TRBJ2-7,.,TRBD2,18,TRBV24-1,TGTGCCACCAGTGAGTCTCTAGCGGGAGCCCCCCGGGCCCTCGAGCAGTACTTC,CATSESLAGAPRALEQYF
TRBJ2-7,.,TRBD2,13,TRBV30,TGTGCCTGGACCTGGACTAGCGGCTACGAGCAGTACTTC,CAWTWTSGYEQYF
TRBJ1-4,once,.,14,TRBV10-1,TGCGCCAGCAGCCAGGACATGACGAGTGAAAAACTGTTTTTT,CASSQDMTSEKLFF
TRBJ2-2,.,.,13,TRBV12-3/TRBV12-4,TGTGCCAGCAGTTTCGTGGGGCTCGGGGAGCTGTTTTTT,CASSFVGLGELFF
TRBJ1-1,.,.,12,TRBV18,TGTGCCAGCTCACCACCGACTGGTGAAGCTTTCTTT,CASSPPTGEAFF
TRBJ1-4,.,.,18,TRBV4-3,TGCGCCAGCAGCCAAGAAGGCCATCGTCGGGGGGGTAATGAAAAACTGTTTTTT,CASSQEGHRRGGNEKLFF
TRBJ2-7,.,TRBD1,16,TRBV10-3,TGTGCCATCAGTGAGACATCCGCGACAGGGGACTACGAGCAGTACTTC,CAISETSATGDYEQYF
TRBJ2-1,.,.,13,TRBV29-1,TGCAGCGTTTCAAGCCCCAGGGCCTCTGAGCAGTTCTTC,CSVSSPRASEQFF